Listed below are T cell receptor beta chains from one sample, sequenced in a study of vaccination effects on CD4 cells after COVID-19. Sequencing was performed with immunoSEQ multiplex PCR; in TCRdb, only in-frame clones are kept and a portion is missing. The data show about 27,000 clones, with 72% seen just once and under 12% held by the top ten. These receptors are not linked to any known antigen. This sample comprised CD4+ T cells from PBMCs cultured with SARS-CoV-2 spike peptides, obtained before COVID-19 vaccination. The receptors here all came from a human donor who received a COVID-19 vaccine. CDR3s include the opening cysteine and the closing phenylalanine or tryptophan. D genes are given only for firm matches. Expanded clones get a size class; other rows say once, few or many, or leave the size out.

v_gene,j_gene,d_gene,len,abundance,CDR3aa,CDR3nt
TRBV5-6,TRBJ1-3,NA,15,once,CASSYPGESGNTIYF,TGTGCCAGCAGCTACCCAGGGGAATCTGGAAACACCATATATTTT
TRBV3-1/TRBV3-2,TRBJ2-1,NA,14,NA,CASSQVSGNNEQFF,TGTGCCAGCAGCCAAGTTAGCGGAAACAATGAGCAGTTCTTC
TRBV27,TRBJ1-4,NA,16,NA,CASSSRTVSTNEKLFF,TGTGCCAGCAGCTCGAGGACAGTCTCAACTAATGAAAAACTGTTTTTT
TRBV5-1,TRBJ2-3,NA,13,NA,CASSIDSTDTQYF,TGCGCCAGCAGCATAGACAGCACAGATACGCAGTATTTT
TRBV25-1,TRBJ1-6,NA,17,NA,CASSESGSSSYNSPLHF,TGTGCCAGCAGTGAATCGGGCAGCAGCTCCTATAATTCACCCCTCCACTTT
TRBV5-1,TRBJ2-3,NA,16,NA,CASSARLEAPRDTQYF,TGCGCCAGCAGCGCACGACTAGAAGCCCCCAGGGATACGCAGTATTTT
TRBV5-8,TRBJ2-2,NA,17,NA,CASSSAAGWGNTGELFF,TGTGCCAGCAGCTCCGCCGCAGGGTGGGGAAACACCGGGGAGCTGTTTTTT
TRBV5-8,TRBJ1-5,TRBD1,14,few,CASTRLQGLQPQHF,TGTGCCAGCACGAGATTACAGGGGTTACAGCCCCAGCATTTT
TRBV6-5,TRBJ2-2,NA,13,NA,CASRPRRAGELFF,TGTGCCAGCAGGCCTCGCAGGGCCGGGGAGCTGTTTTTT
TRBV27,TRBJ1-1,TRBD1,15,NA,CASSVAGGPNTEAFF,TGTGCCAGCAGTGTCGCAGGGGGCCCGAACACTGAAGCTTTCTTT
TRBV11-2,TRBJ1-2,NA,13,few,CASSLSTNYGYTF,TGTGCCAGCAGCTTATCAACCAACTATGGCTACACCTTC
TRBV15,TRBJ1-5,NA,12,NA,CATSRDNQPQHF,TGTGCCACCAGCAGGGATAATCAGCCCCAGCATTTT
TRBV5-1,TRBJ2-7,NA,13,once,CASSLEGPYEQYF,TGCGCCAGCAGCTTGGAGGGGCCTTACGAGCAGTACTTC
TRBV10-1,TRBJ2-3,NA,15,few,CASSDYTGTTDTQYF,TGCGCCAGCAGTGATTATACGGGGACCACAGATACGCAGTATTTT
TRBV19,TRBJ1-6,NA,15,few,CASSIGDSANSPLHF,TGTGCCAGTAGTATAGGAGACAGCGCCAATTCACCCCTCCACTTT
TRBV10-2,TRBJ2-1,TRBD1,13,few,CARGLSSYNEQFF,TGCGCGAGGGGGCTGAGCTCCTACAATGAGCAGTTCTTC
TRBV5-1,TRBJ1-2,TRBD1,17,once,CASSSQDRARGRNGYTF,TGCGCCAGCAGCTCCCAGGACAGGGCCCGTGGGAGAAATGGCTACACCTTC